The TCR beta chain described here comes from a study of OX40 agonist ivuxolimab in advanced cancers. Looking at the study overall: Two patients with cutaneous melanoma and one with hepatocellular carcinoma, three in total, showed partial responses.

Worth noting for this clone: Its antigen is not identified.

Trimming cost V 3 bases and J 3 bases, with 3 bases left between them. Germline CDR1 reads SEHNR; CDR2 reads FQNEAQ (reference sequence). There are 12 residues in the CDR3. TCRdb's table, derived via immunoSEQ multiplex PCR, lists solely in-frame clones and lacks some. There are fewer than 50,000 clones in the sample; around 89% occur only once, and roughly 0.57% lies in the top ten. Whole-study findings and limits: Partial responders receiving 0.1-3.0 mg/kg showed among the lowest clonal expansion. Undetermined was the antigen specificity of the expanded peripheral T cells. At 0.1 to 3.0 mg/kg, CD4+ and CD8+ blood T cells expanded clonally by week 6.

This specimen was CD4+ or CD8+ T cells sorted from blood, taken in a trial of the OX40 agonist ivuxolimab. This sequence originates from an adult with an advanced solid tumor such as melanoma, head and neck, liver or kidney cancer. The chain couples TRBV7-9 to TRBJ1-3; D not certain. CDR3 residues: CASSFFGNTIYF. As DNA, the CDR3 is TGTGCCAGCAGCTTTTTTGGAAACACCATATATTTT.